Only a few counts were recorded for the clone carrying this TCR beta chain. The antigen is unknown. Sequencing libraries made from TCR beta cDNA carried unique molecular identifiers. MiXCR, applied by TCRdb to the PCR reads, yields one record per CDR3 protein. The sample yields 600,000 to 700,000 distinct CDR3 sequences, 55% to 70% seen once. This entry belongs to a study of post-analysis software for immune sequencing data. Findings and limits, study-wide: Four to six TRBV segments were more frequent in patients than controls; TRBV5-6, TRBV5-1 and TRBV20-1 belonged to this group.

V was clipped by 8 bases and J by 7 bases; unmatched bases: 27. Germline lookup yields CDR1 MNHNS and CDR2 SASEGT. The CDR3 loop spans 20 amino acids. The rearrangement links TRBV6-1 to TRBJ1-4; 8 nucleotides agree with TRBD1. This TCR came from a girl aged 2-10 years with multiple sclerosis. Sequenced input: blood. CDR3: CASSPTARDRLLYWAEKLFF. The CDR3 DNA reads TGTGCCAGCTCCCCAACGGCCCGGGACAGGCTTCTGTATTGGGCTGAAAAACTGTTTTTT.